These 13 T cell receptor beta chains were sequenced from one sample in a study of T cell changes during pregnancy in multiple sclerosis. Profiling relied on immunoSEQ multiplex PCR, and the TCRdb table lists in-frame clones only, not all of them. The sample yields 30,000 to 45,000 clones, around 90% seen once. The specimen comprised CD4+ T cells from peripheral blood mononuclear cells, sampled after pregnancy. The receptors shown here come from a female donor in good health, enrolled as a control in a pregnancy study.

The chain recombines TRBV7-2 with TRBJ1-1, with a weak D call TRBD1 (6 bases). V lost 10 bases and J lost 6, with 21 bases in between. The germline V gene has CDR1 SGHTA and CDR2 FQGNSA. CDR3 size: 14 residues. CDR3 sequence: CATKRDITDPEAFF. CDR3 nucleotide sequence: TGTGCCACAAAGCGGGACATTACTGATCCTGAAGCTTTCTTT.

CDR3 amino acids: CSVERARGFGTQYF. CDR3 DNA: TGCAGCGTTGAGCGGGCGCGGGGTTTTGGGACCCAGTACTTC. The chain joins TRBV29-1 to TRBJ2-5; D is perhaps TRBD2 (6 bases). The germline V gene encodes CDR1 SQVTM and CDR2 ANQGSEA. The CDR3 totals 14 residues. V was cut by 3 bases and J by 7 bases, with 18 bases left in between.

V gene TRBV18 combines with J gene TRBJ1-5; 9 nucleotides agree with TRBD1. CDR3 length equals 15 residues. V shed 6 bases, J shed 9 bases, and the junction held 12 bases outside the gene matches. Per germline, CDR1 KGHSH and CDR2 LQKENI. For the CDR3, the DNA is TGTGCCAGCTCCTCCGGAGGGGGACAGGGACTGCCCCAGCATTTT. Encoded protein: CASSSGGGQGLPQHF.

The chain links TRBV7-2 to TRBJ1-2, with D possibly TRBD1 on 5 matching bases. CDR3 size: 13 residues. Germline assignment: CDR1 SGHTA and CDR2 FQGNSA. Trimming left V 3 bases short and J 2 bases short, with 7 bases between. The CDR3 loop is CASSLRQNYGYTF. The CDR3, as DNA: TGTGCCAGCAGCTTGAGACAGAACTATGGCTACACCTTC. Combining the CDR3 with reference TRBV7-2 and TRBJ1-2 gives the whole variable domain GAGVSQSPSNKVTEKGKDVELRCDPISGHTALYWYRQSLGQGLEFLIYFQGNSAPDKSGLPSDRFSAERTGGSVSTLTIQRTQQEDSAVYLCASSLRQNYGYTFGSGTRLTVV.

The V gene is TRBV18, the J gene TRBJ1-5; TRBD1 agrees at 7 bases. Germline CDR1 KGHSH, CDR2 LQKENI. V lost 3 bases and J lost 0; bases outside the gene matches: 8. The CDR3 length is 17 residues. The CDR3 reads CASSPTGYGFSNQPQHF. The CDR3 DNA is TGTGCCAGCTCACCGACAGGGTACGGTTTTAGCAATCAGCCCCAGCATTTT.

J is TRBJ2-3 and V is TRBV19; TRBD2 matches at 11 bases. With V trimmed by 2 bases and J by 0 bases, 1 base remained unmatched. Germline CDR1 LNHDA, CDR2 SQIVND (reference sequence). The CDR3 spans 16 residues. CDR3 nucleotides: TGTGCCAGTAGTATACTAGCGGGGGGTAGCACAGATACGCAGTATTTT. Residues: CASSILAGGSTDTQYF. Full variable domain (outside the CDR3, taken from reference TRBV19 and TRBJ2-3): DGGITQSPKYLFRKEGQNVTLSCEQNLNHDAMYWYRQDPGQGLRLIYYSQIVNDFQKGDIAEGYSVSREKKESFPLTVTSAQKNPTAFYLCASSILAGGSTDTQYFGPGTRLTVL.

The CDR3 protein is CASNLDRVGNQPQHF. For the CDR3, the DNA is TGTGCCAGTAACCTTGACAGGGTTGGCAATCAGCCCCAGCATTTT. The V and J genes are TRBV19 and TRBJ1-5, with TRBD1 matching over 7 bases. V dropped 7 bases and J dropped 2; count of bases not matched to a gene: 8. Per germline, CDR1 LNHDA and CDR2 SQIVND (reference sequence). The CDR3 is made up of 15 amino acids.

This clone was observed a few times. This sequence joins TRBV6-6 and TRBJ2-7, with a weak D call TRBD2 (6 bases). The V gene lost 5 bases and the J gene lost 6 bases, with 14 bases spanning the gap. This CDR3 has 13 residues. CDR1 MNHNY and CDR2 SVGAGI come from the germline V gene (reference sequence). The CDR3 coding sequence is TGTGCCAGCAGTCCAAGACCGCGGGGCGAGCAGTACTTC. It is translated as CASSPRPRGEQYF.

The rearrangement links TRBV30 to TRBJ1-2; 8 nucleotides match TRBD1. The CDR3 runs to 12 residues. Germline V CDR1 and CDR2: GTSNPN, SVGIG (reference sequence). Trimming cost V 1 base and J 7 bases; bases outside gene matches: 2. The CDR3 DNA sequence: TGTGCCTGGAGTGCCGGGACAGGTGGCTACACCTTC. Translated, it gives CAWSAGTGGYTF.

This clone is a singleton in its sample. The chain employs TRBV4-1 and TRBJ1-3; a possible D gene is TRBD1 (5 bases). CDR3 length: 14 residues. V shed 0 bases and J shed 5 bases, with 8 bases lying between them. Germline values: CDR1 MGHRA, CDR2 YSYEKL. The CDR3: CASSQDQGRNTIYF. Here the CDR3 DNA reads TGCGCCAGCAGCCAAGATCAGGGCAGAAACACCATATATTTT.

The chain recombines TRBV2 with TRBJ2-1, with TRBD2 matching 13 bases. With 6 bases clipped from V and 7 bases from J, the junction kept 6 bases outside the gene matches. Germline V gene lookup returns CDR1 SNHLY and CDR2 FYNNEI. This CDR3 is built from 15 residues. The CDR3 loop reads CASRELAGGRNEQFF. The CDR3 coding sequence is TGTGCCAGCAGAGAACTAGCGGGGGGGCGTAATGAGCAGTTCTTC.

In its sample, this clone was seen a few times. The chain employs TRBV27 and TRBJ1-4; 9 nucleotides line up with TRBD1. Trimming cost V 10 bases and J 8 bases; bases outside gene matches: 11. The CDR3 extends over 14 amino acids. From germline, CDR1 is MNHEY and CDR2 SMNVEV (reference sequence). This chain's CDR3 is CATQPQGAGEKLFF. The CDR3 nucleotides read TGTGCCACCCAACCACAGGGGGCAGGGGAAAAACTGTTTTTT.

The J gene is TRBJ2-3, the V gene TRBV7-9; D is perhaps TRBD2 (5 bases). Between the trimmed V and J ends, which lost 1 base and 0 bases, there was a span of 5 bases. Germline V gene lookup returns CDR1 SEHNR and CDR2 FQNEAQ (reference sequence). The CDR3 runs 14 residues. CDR3 in amino acids: CASSLGESTDTQYF. The CDR3 coding sequence is TGTGCCAGCAGCTTAGGGGAGAGCACAGATACGCAGTATTTT.